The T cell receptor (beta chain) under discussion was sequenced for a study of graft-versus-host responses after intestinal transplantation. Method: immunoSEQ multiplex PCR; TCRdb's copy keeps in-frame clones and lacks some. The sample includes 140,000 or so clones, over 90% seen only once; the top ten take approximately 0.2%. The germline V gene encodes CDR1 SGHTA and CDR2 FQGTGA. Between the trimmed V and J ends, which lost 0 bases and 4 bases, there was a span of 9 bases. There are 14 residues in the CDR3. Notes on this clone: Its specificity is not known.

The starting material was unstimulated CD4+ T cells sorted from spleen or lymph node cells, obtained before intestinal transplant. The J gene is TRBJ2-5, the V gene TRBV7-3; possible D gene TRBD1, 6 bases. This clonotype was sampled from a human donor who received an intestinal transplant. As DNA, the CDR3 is TGTGCCAGCAGCTTAACTGGCAGGGGAGAGACCCAGTACTTC. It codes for CASSLTGRGETQYF.